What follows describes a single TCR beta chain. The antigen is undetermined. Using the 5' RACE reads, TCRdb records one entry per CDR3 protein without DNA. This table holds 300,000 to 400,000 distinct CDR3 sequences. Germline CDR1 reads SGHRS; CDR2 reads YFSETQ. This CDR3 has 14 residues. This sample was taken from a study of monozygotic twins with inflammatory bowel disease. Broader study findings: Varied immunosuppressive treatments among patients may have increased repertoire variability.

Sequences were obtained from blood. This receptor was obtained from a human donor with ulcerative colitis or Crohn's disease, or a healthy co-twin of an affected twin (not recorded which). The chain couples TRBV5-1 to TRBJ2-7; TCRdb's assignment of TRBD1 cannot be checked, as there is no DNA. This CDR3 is CASSRGGLAYEQYF.